The 29 T cell receptor beta chains in this list originate from one sample, sequenced in a study of T cells in Graves' hyperthyroidism and ophthalmopathy. Researchers took RNA transcripts and amplified the TCR beta CDR3 regions from them. Initially, a first-round RT-PCR of the TCR CDR3 employed the HTBI primer set. In TCRdb, the multiplex PCR reads were re-called with MiXCR into one record per CDR3 protein. The repertoire holds about 840,000 distinct CDR3 sequences, with about 38% as singletons. Sequenced: blood. These receptors came from a man aged 18 to 30 with Graves' hyperthyroidism.

The chain employs TRBV15 and TRBJ2-3, with 10 bases aligning to TRBD2. The CDR3 extends over 16 amino acids. The germline CDR1 and CDR2 sequences are LNHNV and YYDKDF (reference sequence). The V and J ends lost 1 base and 1 base, in that order; junction bases with no gene match: 2. Written as DNA, the CDR3 is TGTGCCACCAGCAGAGTAGCGGGAGGCGGCACAGATACGCAGTATTTT. Amino acid sequence: CATSRVAGGGTDTQYF.

The chain is built from TRBV24-1 and TRBJ2-1; maybe TRBD2 (6 bases). CDR1 and CDR2 (germline): KGHDR, SFDVKD. The CDR3 spans 15 residues. The V end was cut by 6 bases, the J end by 7 bases, with 18 bases between. CDR3 protein: CATSSRGGVGNEQFF. The CDR3 coding sequence is TGTGCCACCAGTTCGAGGGGAGGCGTGGGAAATGAGCAGTTCTTC.

The rearrangement joins TRBV27 to TRBJ1-1, with D possibly TRBD1 on 5 matching bases. The germline V and J ends were trimmed by 6 bases and 5 bases, with 16 bases remaining between them. Germline CDR1 and CDR2: MNHEY and SMNVEV (reference sequence). CDR3 length: 14 residues. Here the CDR3 DNA reads TGTGCCAGCAGCCCAGTGGGGGAATTGACTGAAGCTTTCTTT. Protein product: CASSPVGELTEAFF.

The gene calls are TRBV10-3 and TRBJ1-2; TRBD1 agrees at 12 bases. V trimming: 4 bases; J trimming: 8 bases; junction bases outside the gene matches: 5. The germline CDR1 and CDR2 sequences are ENHRY and SYGVKD. The CDR3 runs 14 residues. The CDR3 nucleotides are TGTGCCATCAGTGGGGACAGGGGGCAAAGAGGCTACACCTTC. It translates to CAISGDRGQRGYTF.

The rearrangement uses TRBV12-3 or TRBV12-4 and TRBJ2-5; perhaps TRBD1 as D (7 bases). Trimming pared 1 base from V and 5 bases from J, leaving 17 bases between. There are 16 residues in the CDR3. The CDR3 sequence: CASSLGDSGGGETQYF. The CDR3 DNA is TGTGCCAGCAGTTTAGGGGACAGCGGAGGAGGGGAGACCCAGTACTTC.

The V call is TRBV7-9, the J call TRBJ1-3; D is unclear. The CDR3 totals 16 residues. The germline V gene encodes CDR1 SEHNR and CDR2 FQNEAQ (reference sequence). The ends were cut back, 3 bases at V and 0 bases at J, with 12 bases in the middle. DNA of the CDR3: TGTGCCAGCAGCTTTGACGGACCAAGCTCTGGAAACACCATATATTTT. Translating it yields CASSFDGPSSGNTIYF. The whole variable domain, filled in from reference TRBV7-9 and TRBJ1-3, reads DTGVSQNPRHKITKRGQNVTFRCDPISEHNRLYWYRQTLGQGPEFLTYFQNEAQLEKSRLLSDRFSAERPKGSFSTLEIQRTEQGDSAMYLCASSFDGPSSGNTIYFGEGSWLTVV.

This clonotype was counted at least ten times. At one of its ends the junction is not consistent with the germline gene, which may arise from a read error. The V and J genes are TRBV13 and TRBJ1-1; D possibly corresponds to TRBD1 (5 bases). This CDR3 is 11 amino acids long. The V gene's germline CDR1 is PRHDT and CDR2 FYEKMQ (reference sequence). CDR3: CASSLAGTGPF. CDR3 in DNA: TGTGCCAGCAGCTTAGCCGGGACCGGGCCGTTT.

The CDR3 DNA is TGCGCCAGCAGCGAACGGGACCTATACGAGCAGTACTTC. Amino acids: CASSERDLYEQYF. The J gene is TRBJ2-7, the V gene TRBV5-1; perhaps D is TRBD1 or TRBD2 (5 bases each). Germline V gene lookup returns CDR1 SGHRS and CDR2 YFSETQ. Trimming left V 4 bases short and J 4 bases short, with 12 bases between. The CDR3 has 13 residues. The full variable domain, in which reference TRBV5-1 and TRBJ2-7 provide the parts outside the CDR3, is KAGVTQTPRYLIKTRGQQVTLSCSPISGHRSVSWYQQTPGQGLQFLFEYFSETQRNKGNFPGRFSGRQFSNSRSEMNVSTLELGDSALYLCASSERDLYEQYFGPGTRLTVT.

The chain recombines TRBV29-1 with TRBJ1-2; possible D gene TRBD1, 5 bases. V was cut by 4 bases and J by 4 bases, with 16 bases left in between. The CDR3 covers 14 residues. Germline-derived CDR1 and CDR2 are SQVTM and ANQGSEA. This CDR3 is CSVGWGEERYGYTF. The CDR3 nucleotides are TGCAGCGTTGGGTGGGGGGAAGAGCGCTATGGCTACACCTTC.

This clonotype appeared many times. The chain links TRBV15 to TRBJ1-5; D unresolved. The CDR3 spans 15 residues. The V end was cut by 0 bases, the J end by 1 base, with 7 bases between. In germline, CDR1 is LNHNV, CDR2 YYDKDF (reference sequence). Written as DNA, the CDR3 is TGTGCCACCAGCAGAGATCGGCGAAGCAATCAGCCCCAGCATTTT. It codes for CATSRDRRSNQPQHF.

The table lists this clonotype with a few counts. The V and J genes are TRBV11-2 and TRBJ2-7; D might be TRBD1 (5 bases). Germline V gene lookup returns CDR1 SGHAT and CDR2 FQNNGV. This CDR3 is built from 14 residues. V was clipped by 2 bases and J by 0 bases, with 8 bases between them. CDR3 in DNA: TGTGCCAGCAGCTTATGGGGCGCCTCCTACGAGCAGTACTTC. Amino acids: CASSLWGASYEQYF.

The table lists this clonotype with many counts. The chain joins TRBV7-9 to TRBJ2-7, with 7 bases matching TRBD1. This CDR3 has 14 amino acids. Per the germline V gene, CDR1 is SEHNR and CDR2 is FQNEAQ (reference sequence). V lost 5 bases, J lost 2 bases, and 6 bases stayed unmatched. The CDR3: CASSRRQGPYEQYF. The CDR3 DNA reads TGTGCCAGCAGCAGGCGACAGGGTCCCTACGAGCAGTACTTC.

This clonotype was observed at least ten times. This chain joins TRBV2 and TRBJ1-6, with TRBD1 identical over 8 bases. The CDR3 runs 13 residues. Germline V gene data show CDR1 as SNHLY and CDR2 as FYNNEI. The V gene end was trimmed by 7 bases and the J gene end by 10 bases; junction bases not matched to a gene: 6. Here the CDR3 reads CASTDRGRSPLHF. The DNA of the CDR3 is TGTGCCAGCACTGACAGGGGACGGTCACCCCTCCACTTT.

The chain recombines TRBV29-1 with TRBJ1-2; 10 bases map to TRBD1. The CDR3 loop spans 17 amino acids. The trim removed 4 bases at V and 10 bases at J, leaving 21 bases unmatched. Germline V lookup: CDR1 SQVTM, CDR2 ANQGSEA. CDR3 protein: CSVAAPLGQGTNYDYTF. The CDR3 DNA is TGCAGCGTTGCTGCTCCTCTGGGACAGGGGACCAACTACGACTACACCTTC.

The rearrangement uses TRBV7-9 and TRBJ2-7, with D perhaps TRBD2 (6 bases). The CDR3 is made up of 15 amino acids. Germline CDR1 SEHNR, CDR2 FQNEAQ (reference sequence). Trimming took 3 bases from V and 5 from J, leaving 17 bases between them. The CDR3 DNA reads as TGTGCCAGCAGCTTGTCGCCCGGGGGTATCCACGAGCAGTACTTC. Protein sequence: CASSLSPGGIHEQYF.

The rearrangement uses TRBV7-9 and TRBJ2-5; D remains unclear. The CDR3 is made up of 14 amino acids. Per germline, CDR1 SEHNR and CDR2 FQNEAQ (reference sequence). Trimming pared 6 bases from V and 0 bases from J, leaving 11 bases between. In DNA, the CDR3 is TGTGCCAGCAGGGCCGCTGGGAACCAAGAGACCCAGTACTTC. Translating it yields CASRAAGNQETQYF.

The V gene is TRBV6-1, the J gene TRBJ1-1; unclear D gene. This CDR3 is 13 amino acids long. Germline lookup yields CDR1 MNHNS and CDR2 SASEGT. V lost 2 bases to trimming and J lost 5 bases, with 9 bases between them. CDR3 bases: TGTGCCAGCAGTGAACAGGCGGGGACTGAAGCTTTCTTT. This codes for CASSEQAGTEAFF.

The V call is TRBV5-1, the J call TRBJ1-6; TRBD1 might be the D (5 bases). With 3 bases removed from V and 2 bases from J, the gap between germline ends came to 12 bases. Germline V CDR1 and CDR2: SGHRS, YFSETQ. CDR3 size: 16 residues. The CDR3 reads CASSSGDSAYNSPLHF. The CDR3 bases are TGCGCCAGCAGCTCGGGGGACTCAGCCTATAATTCACCCCTCCACTTT.

The table lists this clonotype with a count of one. The chain combines TRBV25-1 with TRBJ2-7; possibly TRBD2 for D (6 bases). Trimming removed 4 bases at V and 0 bases at J, with 10 bases between. Germline values: CDR1 MGHDK, CDR2 SYGVNS. The CDR3 covers 14 residues. The CDR3 nucleotides read TGTGCCAGCAGTGCTGGCGGGACCTCCTACGAGCAGTACTTC. Protein: CASSAGGTSYEQYF.

The J gene is TRBJ1-1, the V gene TRBV5-6; D gene ambiguous. Germline V CDR1 and CDR2: SGHDT, YYEEEE. V shed 4 bases and J shed 3 bases, with 16 bases lying between them. The CDR3 totals 15 residues. Here the CDR3 DNA reads TGTGCCAGCAGCCGACAACCCGGCCCAGACACTGAAGCTTTCTTT. Translating gives CASSRQPGPDTEAFF.

The chain couples TRBV6-5 to TRBJ1-1, with D tentatively TRBD1 (6 bases). V shed 5 bases and J shed 0 bases, with 13 bases lying between them. Germline V gene data show CDR1 as MNHEY and CDR2 as SVGAGI. The CDR3 totals 15 residues. CDR3 sequence: CASSEGGQLNTEAFF. The CDR3 nucleotides read TGTGCCAGCAGTGAAGGAGGACAGCTGAACACTGAAGCTTTCTTT.

This chain links TRBV5-6 with TRBJ1-1; maybe TRBD1 (5 bases). Trimming pared 2 bases from V and 11 bases from J, leaving 13 bases between. CDR1 is SGHDT, CDR2 YYEEEE, per germline. This CDR3 region has 12 residues. Here the CDR3 DNA reads TGTGCCAGCAGCTTTGCAGGGAGGGATGCTTTCTTT. Protein product: CASSFAGRDAFF.

V usage is TRBV2 and J usage is TRBJ2-7; D is unresolved. The germline V gene has CDR1 SNHLY and CDR2 FYNNEI. There are 15 residues in the CDR3. V was clipped by 4 bases and J by 2 bases, with 15 bases between them. The CDR3 DNA sequence: TGTGCCAGCAGTGCCCCGGGTCAAGGAACCTACGAGCAGTACTTC. Translated, it gives CASSAPGQGTYEQYF.

This clonotype has a handful of counts. V and J are TRBV2 and TRBJ1-1; 8 bases map to TRBD1. Germline V lookup: CDR1 SNHLY, CDR2 FYNNEI. V lost 6 bases to trimming and J lost 2 bases; unmatched junction nucleotides: 8. This CDR3 contains 15 residues. CDR3 bases: TGTGCCAGCAGGACGCCCGACAGGGGTAACACTGAAGCTTTCTTT. Translation gives CASRTPDRGNTEAFF.

About this clonotype: Its ends do not fully match the called genes, so a read error is possible. The rearrangement links TRBV7-2 to TRBJ1-3; D unclear. Looked up from germline, CDR1 is SGHTA and CDR2 is FQGNSA. The CDR3 loop spans 13 amino acids. The CDR3 loop reads CASSLGPGNTICF. The CDR3 DNA sequence: TGTGCCAGCAGCTTAGGGCCTGGAAACACCATATGTTTT.

This clonotype was seen ten or more times. This chain links TRBV7-2 with TRBJ2-7; D call uncertain. The V gene lost 5 bases and the J gene lost 7 bases, with 18 bases spanning the gap. Germline CDR1 reads SGHTA; CDR2 reads FQGNSA. The CDR3 is 14 residues long. The CDR3 loop reads CASSPAAGSGEQYF. The DNA of the CDR3 is TGTGCCAGCAGCCCAGCAGCAGGATCAGGAGAGCAGTACTTC.

This clonotype was found a few times. The chain combines TRBV25-1 with TRBJ2-5, with D tentatively TRBD1 (6 bases). Trimming took 5 bases from V and 1 from J, leaving 11 bases between them. CDR1 and CDR2 (germline): MGHDK, SYGVNS. The CDR3 sequence is 14 residues long. The CDR3, as DNA: TGTGCCAGCAGTAACCGGGACATCCAAGAGACCCAGTACTTC. Translated, it gives CASSNRDIQETQYF.

About this clonotype: One base away lies a much larger clone, so this may be a sequencing read error. The rearrangement joins TRBV29-1 to TRBJ2-2; a weak D match, TRBD2 (6 bases). CDR3 length equals 14 residues. Germline CDR1 and CDR2: SQVTM and ANQGSEA. V was clipped by 4 bases and J by 6 bases, with 15 bases between them. Written as DNA, the CDR3 is TGCAGCGTTGGAGAACAGGAGGGACCCGGGGAGCTGTTTTTT. Translation gives CSVGEQEGPGELFF.

This clonotype was detected only once. Being one base from a much bigger clone, this may be a read error. V gene TRBV7-3 combines with J gene TRBJ1-6, with D hard to call. The CDR3 is 14 amino acids. Looked up from germline, CDR1 is SGHTA and CDR2 is FQGTGA. The CDR3 protein is CASSLEADNSPPHF. CDR3 nucleotides: TGTGCCAGCAGCTTAGAAGCGGATAATTCACCCCCCCACTTT.